This is a list of T cell receptor beta chains from one sample in a study of OX40 agonist ivuxolimab in advanced cancers. Profiling relied on immunoSEQ multiplex PCR, and the TCRdb table lists in-frame clones only, not all of them. The sample has around 64,000 clones, roughly 80% seen once. Sample: CD4+ or CD8+ T cells sorted from blood, taken in a trial of the OX40 agonist ivuxolimab. The receptors were gathered from an adult with an advanced solid tumor such as melanoma, head and neck, liver or kidney cancer. Both conserved end residues are part of each CDR3. The D gene is left open where the match is weak. Rows give clone size only sometimes, using once, few, many, or a class for an expanded clone.

TRBJ2-2	-	TRBV11-3	-	CASSLEGSNTGELFF	TGTGCCAGCAGCTTAGAGGGAAGTAACACCGGGGAGCTGTTTTTT
TRBJ1-2	-	TRBV7-3	-	CASSYRVSDYGYTF	TGTGCCAGCAGCTACAGGGTGTCCGACTATGGCTACACCTTC
TRBJ1-5	-	TRBV7-9	-	CASSGGEGNIGNQPQHF	TGTGCCAGCAGCGGGGGAGAGGGAAATATTGGCAATCAGCCCCAGCATTTT
TRBJ2-3	-	TRBV4-2	-	CASSQGVFVRGEGTDTQYF	TGTGCCAGCAGCCAAGGGGTATTTGTCAGGGGAGAGGGGACAGATACGCAGTATTTT
TRBJ1-2	-	TRBV4-1	-	CASSREGGAGQSYGYTF	TGCGCCAGCAGCCGAGAAGGTGGGGCAGGGCAGAGCTATGGCTACACCTTC
TRBJ1-3	-	TRBV29-1	-	CSVATPGRLNSGNTIYF	TGCAGCGTAGCTACCCCGGGACGACTAAACTCTGGAAACACCATATATTTT
TRBJ1-6	-	TRBV2	-	CASSEEDSTSSPLHF	TGTGCCAGCAGTGAAGAGGATTCTACTAGTTCACCCCTCCACTTT
TRBJ2-7	-	TRBV5-1	-	CASSALSYEQYF	TGCGCCAGCAGCGCGCTAAGCTACGAGCAGTACTTC
TRBJ2-7	-	TRBV5-1	-	CASSSRDTAYEQYF	TGCGCCAGCAGCTCCCGGGACACGGCCTACGAGCAGTACTTC
TRBJ2-7	once	TRBV27	-	CASSFGMSSYEQYF	TGTGCCAGCAGTTTTGGGATGAGCTCCTACGAGCAGTACTTC
TRBJ1-2	-	TRBV30	-	CAWSVEQVYGYTF	TGTGCCTGGAGTGTAGAACAGGTTTATGGCTACACCTTC
TRBJ2-1	-	TRBV11-1	-	CASTQRVVATEQFF	TGTGCCAGCACCCAGCGGGTCGTAGCGACTGAGCAGTTCTTC
TRBJ2-4	-	TRBV4-1	TRBD2	CASSRIELAGVAKNIQYF	TGCGCCAGCAGCCGAATAGAGCTCGCGGGGGTAGCCAAAAACATTCAGTACTTC
TRBJ1-3	-	TRBV5-4	-	CASSLGSGAVSGNTIYF	TGTGCCAGCAGCTTGGGGTCAGGGGCCGTCTCTGGAAACACCATATATTTT
TRBJ1-5	-	TRBV7-2	-	CASSRDGGPPPKPQHF	TGTGCCAGCAGCCGAGACGGGGGGCCACCCCCAAAGCCCCAGCATTTT
TRBJ2-7	-	TRBV7-3	-	CASSLNGRVDEQYF	TGTGCCAGCAGCTTGAATGGCAGGGTTGACGAGCAGTACTTC
TRBJ1-6	-	TRBV2	TRBD1	CASSDLGQGTAPLHF	TGTGCCAGCAGTGATCTGGGACAGGGGACGGCACCCCTCCACTTT
TRBJ1-1	-	TRBV6-4	-	CASSDSVASTEAFF	TGTGCCAGCAGTGACTCAGTAGCTTCCACTGAAGCTTTCTTT
TRBJ1-2	-	TRBV5-6	-	CASSQGATPRGYTF	TGTGCCAGCAGCCAAGGGGCCACCCCGAGAGGCTACACCTTC
TRBJ2-7	-	TRBV6-1	TRBD2	CASRPGTSDYEQYF	TGTGCCAGCAGGCCAGGGACTAGCGACTACGAGCAGTACTTC
TRBJ2-3	few	TRBV19	TRBD1	CASSAAGTGFTDTQYF	TGTGCCAGTAGTGCCGCCGGGACAGGGTTTACAGATACGCAGTATTTT
TRBJ1-2	-	TRBV2	TRBD1	CASSLEGQPNYGYTF	TGTGCCAGCAGCTTAGAGGGACAGCCTAACTATGGCTACACCTTC
TRBJ1-2	-	TRBV30	-	CAWSNSVSSNYGYTF	TGTGCCTGGAGTAACAGCGTATCCTCTAACTATGGCTACACCTTC
TRBJ1-5	-	TRBV7-2	-	CASSFGREQPQHF	TGTGCCAGCAGCTTTGGACGGGAGCAGCCCCAGCATTTT
TRBJ1-3	-	TRBV11-2	-	CASSFGRTTGNTIYF	TGTGCCAGCAGCTTTGGTCGGACGACTGGAAACACCATATATTTT
TRBJ2-1	-	TRBV6-4	-	CASSQLFVTGEQFF	TGTGCCAGCAGCCAACTCTTCGTGACTGGGGAGCAGTTCTTC
TRBJ1-4	-	TRBV18	-	CASSTYNMATNEKLFF	TGTGCCAGCTCGACCTACAACATGGCAACTAATGAAAAACTGTTTTTT
TRBJ1-2	-	TRBV6-5	TRBD1	CASSYVRTGGGYGYTF	TGTGCCAGCAGTTACGTCCGGACAGGGGGCGGGTATGGCTACACCTTC
TRBJ1-2	few	TRBV14	-	CASSPQTDPNYGYTF	TGTGCCAGCAGCCCGCAGACAGACCCTAACTATGGCTACACCTTC
TRBJ1-5	-	TRBV7-2	-	CASSLERGSNQPQHF	TGTGCCAGCAGCTTAGAGCGCGGTAGCAATCAGCCCCAGCATTTT